A single sample gave rise to the 29 T cell receptor beta chains below, sequenced in a study of metastatic and nonmetastatic thyroid tumors. With MiXCR, TCRdb reprocessed the PCR reads. Among 20,000 to 25,000 clones, 12% were seen once, and the ten largest hold 6.2%. There were no patients who had received any treatment before thyroid surgery. Sequenced: blood. The receptor set was obtained from a male donor with papillary thyroid cancer or a benign thyroid nodule (not recorded which). Some clones in this sample may be carry-over from other donors' samples.

This clone occurred many times. The chain joins TRBV6-1 to TRBJ2-1; 7 bases are shared with TRBD1. The V gene's germline CDR1 is MNHNS and CDR2 SASEGT. This CDR3 is 13 amino acids long. The V segment lost 6 bases and the J segment 6 bases; nucleotides outside the gene matches: 5. This CDR3 is CASSPGQFNEQFF. The CDR3 DNA reads as TGTGCCAGCAGCCCGGGACAGTTCAATGAGCAGTTCTTC.

This clone showed up just a few times. This could be a read error, since a much larger clone is one nucleotide away. Within the sample, other DNA sequences also encode this same CDR3. The chain employs TRBV5-6 and TRBJ2-5; unclear D gene. V dropped 5 bases and J dropped 5 bases, with 13 bases sitting between them. The CDR3 totals 13 residues. Germline V gene data show CDR1 as SGHDT and CDR2 as YYEEEE. The CDR3 nucleotides are TGTGCCAGCAGTTTGTTGCAGCAGGAGACCCAGTACTTC. Protein: CASSLLQQETQYF.

This clone has a count of ten or more. The chain couples TRBV5-1 to TRBJ2-1, with 9 nucleotides matching TRBD1. The germline CDR1 and CDR2 sequences are SGHRS and YFSETQ. This CDR3 is 18 amino acids long. The V gene end was trimmed by 4 bases and the J gene end by 6 bases; junction bases not matched to a gene: 17. CDR3 sequence reads: CASSQAYLGQGGGNEQFF. The CDR3 DNA sequence: TGCGCCAGCAGCCAGGCCTACCTGGGACAGGGAGGTGGCAATGAGCAGTTCTTC.

The chain combines TRBV20-1 with TRBJ1-1; 8 positions agree with TRBD1. The V gene end was trimmed by 5 bases and the J gene end by 4 bases; junction bases not matched to a gene: 9. The CDR3 is made up of 14 amino acids. Germline V gene data show CDR1 as DFQATT and CDR2 as SNEGSKA (reference sequence). CDR3 in DNA: TGCAGTGCTCGACAGGGGAGGGTGATCACTGAAGCTTTCTTT. This gives the protein CSARQGRVITEAFF.

This clone was seen ten or more times. This rearrangement joins TRBV5-1 to TRBJ1-4, with D unresolved. The CDR3 sequence is 13 residues long. V was clipped by 0 bases and J by 8 bases, with 8 bases between them. Germline V CDR1 and CDR2: SGHRS, YFSETQ. DNA of the CDR3: TGCGCCAGCAGCTTGGGCCTTGGGGAAAAACTGTTTTTT. It encodes CASSLGLGEKLFF.

This clone was counted a few times. V is TRBV18 and J is TRBJ1-5; D is unclear. V lost 2 bases and J lost 3, with 5 bases in between. The CDR3 has 13 residues. The V gene's germline CDR1 is KGHSH and CDR2 LQKENI. The CDR3 sequence is CASSPGSNQPQHF. DNA for the CDR3: TGTGCCAGCTCACCAGGGTCCAATCAGCCCCAGCATTTT. Full variable domain (rest looked up from reference TRBV18 and TRBJ1-5): NAGVMQNPRHLVRRRGQEARLRCSPMKGHSHVYWYRQLPEEGLKFMVYLQKENIIDESGMPKERFSAEFPKEGPSILRIQQVVRGDSAAYFCASSPGSNQPQHFGDGTRLSIL.

CDR3 protein: CASSATPGAEQYF. The CDR3 nucleotides are TGTGCCAGCAGCGCCACCCCAGGTGCCGAGCAGTACTTC. This chain links TRBV9 with TRBJ2-7; D is unclear. Germline CDR1 reads SGDLS; CDR2 reads YYNGEE. The CDR3 loop spans 13 amino acids. The ends were cut back, 3 bases at V and 6 bases at J, with 13 bases in the middle.

This clone turned up a few times. The chain has TRBV12-3 or TRBV12-4 and TRBJ2-7, with TRBD1 as a possible D gene (5 bases). There are 13 residues in the CDR3. V was clipped by 0 bases and J by 7 bases, with 10 bases between them. The CDR3 protein is CASSLAGAGEQYF. For the CDR3, the DNA is TGTGCCAGCAGTTTAGCAGGGGCAGGTGAGCAGTACTTC.

The rearrangement uses TRBV20-1 and TRBJ2-5; D gene uncertain. With 6 bases removed from V and 2 bases from J, the gap between germline ends came to 13 bases. Looked up from germline, CDR1 is DFQATT and CDR2 is SNEGSKA (reference sequence). This CDR3 is built from 13 residues. The CDR3 nucleotides are TGCAGTGCCCCCCCCGGAGATCAAGAGACCCAGTACTTC. Residues: CSAPPGDQETQYF.

The rearrangement uses TRBV6-4 and TRBJ2-7; TRBD2 aligns across 11 bases. The CDR3 is 13 amino acids. The trim removed 6 bases at V and 5 bases at J, leaving 3 bases unmatched. CDR1 and CDR2 (germline): MRHNA, SNTAGT. This CDR3 is CASSVLAGDEQYF. CDR3 DNA: TGTGCCAGCAGCGTACTAGCGGGAGACGAGCAGTACTTC.

A few counts support this clone. The CDR3 sequence: CATSQGGWYEQYF. CDR3 nucleotides: TGTGCCACCAGTCAAGGGGGTTGGTACGAGCAGTACTTC. This rearrangement joins TRBV24-1 to TRBJ2-7, with TRBD1 as a possible D gene (6 bases). With 6 bases removed from V and 4 bases from J, the gap between germline ends came to 12 bases. Germline V gene sequence: CDR1 KGHDR, CDR2 SFDVKD. This CDR3 has 13 residues.

This rearrangement joins TRBV30 to TRBJ1-2; no clear D gene. The germline V gene encodes CDR1 GTSNPN and CDR2 SVGIG (reference sequence). Trimming took 4 bases from V and 6 from J, leaving 15 bases between them. The CDR3 sequence is 13 residues long. CDR3 coding DNA: TGTGCCTGGAATCCAAGAAATCCCCATGGCTACACCTTC. Amino acids: CAWNPRNPHGYTF.

This clone is medium-sized by share. V and J are TRBV15 and TRBJ2-1; D gene ambiguous. Trimming stripped 0 bases from V and 8 bases from J, with 8 bases between. This CDR3 is built from 13 residues. CDR1 and CDR2 (germline): LNHNV, YYDKDF (reference sequence). CDR3 DNA: TGTGCCACCAGCAGAGATCGCTTCCATGAGCAGTTCTTC. This codes for CATSRDRFHEQFF. Variable domain in full (rest from reference TRBV15 and TRBJ2-1): DAMVIQNPRYQVTQFGKPVTLSCSQTLNHNVMYWYQQKSSQAPKLLFHYYDKDFNNEADTPDNFQSRRPNTSFCFLDIRSPGLGDTAMYLCATSRDRFHEQFFGPGTRLTVL.

This clone came up many times. The rearrangement links TRBV24-1 to TRBJ2-1, with D perhaps matching TRBD2 (5 bases). The CDR3 length is 14 residues. The germline CDR1 and CDR2 sequences are KGHDR and SFDVKD. V was shortened by 5 bases and J by 7 bases, with 14 bases between the two germline ends. The CDR3 loop is CATSGNGIRNEQFF. The CDR3 DNA reads TGTGCCACCAGTGGGAACGGGATAAGGAATGAGCAGTTCTTC.

The chain combines TRBV28 with TRBJ2-1; 15 bases are a match to TRBD2. Germline-derived CDR1 and CDR2 are MDHEN and SYDVKM. The length of the CDR3 is 18 residues. After removal of 5 bases from V and 6 bases from J, the junction contained 11 bases not matched to a gene. The CDR3 DNA sequence: TGTGCCAGCAGTCTCAGGACTAGCGGGAGGGCCGGTCCCAATGAGCAGTTCTTC. Translation: CASSLRTSGRAGPNEQFF.

Judged by abundance, this clone is medium-sized. The J gene is TRBJ1-5, the V gene TRBV28; TRBD1 agrees at 7 bases. Germline values: CDR1 MDHEN, CDR2 SYDVKM. V shed 6 bases, J shed 0 bases, and the junction held 17 bases outside the gene matches. The CDR3 spans 19 residues. The CDR3 DNA is TGTGCCAGCAGAGTAGAAGTAATTCGGGACAGTCATAGCAATCAGCCCCAGCATTTT. It yields the protein CASRVEVIRDSHSNQPQHF. The full variable domain, rest sourced from reference TRBV28 and TRBJ1-5, is DVKVTQSSRYLVKRTGEKVFLECVQDMDHENMFWYRQDPGLGLRLIYFSYDVKMKEKGDIPEGYSVSREKKERFSLILESASTNQTSMYLCASRVEVIRDSHSNQPQHFGDGTRLSIL.

There are many counts of this clone. The CDR3 sequence: CAISLTGDSYGYTF. The CDR3 bases are TGTGCCATCAGTCTGACAGGGGATTCCTATGGCTACACCTTC. V gene TRBV10-3 combines with J gene TRBJ1-2, with 8 positions matching TRBD1. With V trimmed by 5 bases and J by 4 bases, 6 bases remained unmatched. This CDR3 region has 14 residues. Germline V CDR1 and CDR2: ENHRY, SYGVKD.

In its sample, this clone was seen many times. The chain recombines TRBV20-1 with TRBJ1-2; the D is unclear. Trimming stripped 6 bases from V and 0 bases from J, with 17 bases between. The CDR3 is 15 residues long. Germline V gene lookup returns CDR1 DFQATT and CDR2 SNEGSKA (reference sequence). The CDR3 DNA follows: TGCAGTGCCCTCGTACGTTGGGCAGCTAACTATGGCTACACCTTC. It yields the protein CSALVRWAANYGYTF.

This clone was seen many times. An end of the junction differs from the germline gene, which may be a read error. Other nucleotide sequences from this sample produce the same CDR3. As DNA, the CDR3 is TGTGCCATCAGTGATGGATTAGCGGCCTCCTATGAGCAGTACTTC. It is translated as CAISDGLAASYEQYF. The rearrangement joins TRBV10-3 to TRBJ2-7, with a possible D match to TRBD2 (6 bases). From germline, CDR1 is ENHRY and CDR2 SYGVKD. There are 15 residues in the CDR3.

V usage is TRBV20-1 and J usage is TRBJ2-7; TRBD2 agrees at 14 bases. CDR1 is DFQATT and CDR2 is SNEGSKA in the germline V gene (reference sequence). V lost 0 bases to trimming and J lost 5 bases; unmatched junction nucleotides: 3. The CDR3 spans 15 residues. CDR3 bases: TGCAGTGCTAGAGAGAGACTAGCGGGAGGGGACGAGCAGTACTTC. Protein product: CSARERLAGGDEQYF.

In its sample, this clone ranks as medium-sized (0.01 to 0.1%). The chain couples TRBV6-2 or TRBV6-3 to TRBJ1-5; D call uncertain. Per germline, CDR1 MNHEY and CDR2 SVGEGT. This CDR3 comprises 14 residues. V was cut by 6 bases and J by 3 bases, with 12 bases left in between. The chain's CDR3 is CASRTNRNNQPQHF. DNA for the CDR3: TGTGCCAGCAGGACCAATCGAAACAATCAGCCCCAGCATTTT.

The chain has TRBV20-1 and TRBJ1-5, with D possibly TRBD1 on 6 matching bases. CDR1 and CDR2 (germline): DFQATT, SNEGSKA (reference sequence). The CDR3 runs to 18 residues. Trimming removed 0 bases at V and 3 bases at J, with 21 bases between. In nucleotides, the CDR3 is TGCAGTGCTAGAGAGAACAGGGAAGGTTTAGGACCCAATCAGCCCCAGCATTTT. Residues: CSARENREGLGPNQPQHF.

This clone has ten or more counts. The rearrangement joins TRBV7-3 to TRBJ2-1, with 10 bases fitting TRBD1. CDR1 is SGHTA, CDR2 FQGTGA, per germline. This CDR3 has 16 amino acids. V dropped 0 bases and J dropped 5; count of bases not matched to a gene: 4. The CDR3 sequence: CASSLTGTGADNEQFF. In nucleotides, the CDR3 is TGTGCCAGCAGCTTAACGGGGACAGGGGCGGACAATGAGCAGTTCTTC.

Many counts were recorded for this clone. V gene TRBV7-9 combines with J gene TRBJ2-7; D is possibly TRBD1 or TRBD2 (6 bases each). Germline CDR1 SEHNR, CDR2 FQNEAQ (reference sequence). This CDR3 has 13 residues. The ends were cut back, 7 bases at V and 1 base at J, with 11 bases in the middle. This chain's CDR3 is CASTKGGSYEQYF. CDR3 coding DNA: TGTGCCAGCACCAAGGGGGGTTCCTACGAGCAGTACTTC.

This clone rates as medium-sized (0.01 to 0.1%). The gene calls are TRBV15 and TRBJ2-1; possibly TRBD2 for D (5 bases). Germline V gives CDR1 LNHNV, CDR2 YYDKDF (reference sequence). This CDR3 has 15 amino acids. V was pared by 0 bases and J by 2 bases, with 8 bases between. CDR3 sequence: CATSRDRRPYNEQFF. The CDR3 bases are TGTGCCACCAGCAGAGACAGGAGGCCCTACAATGAGCAGTTCTTC. The full variable domain, its missing parts supplied by reference TRBV15 and TRBJ2-1, is DAMVIQNPRYQVTQFGKPVTLSCSQTLNHNVMYWYQQKSSQAPKLLFHYYDKDFNNEADTPDNFQSRRPNTSFCFLDIRSPGLGDTAMYLCATSRDRRPYNEQFFGPGTRLTVL.

Ten or more counts support this clone. The rearrangement uses TRBV3-1 and TRBJ2-5; possible D gene TRBD1, 6 bases. CDR3 length: 13 residues. Trimming left V 3 bases short and J 2 bases short, with 7 bases between. In germline, CDR1 is LGHDT, CDR2 YNNKEL (reference sequence). The CDR3 DNA reads TGTGCCAGCAGCCAGACAGGTCAAGAGACCCAGTACTTC. It encodes CASSQTGQETQYF.

This clone came up many times. J is TRBJ2-2 and V is TRBV5-1; no firm D call. Germline lookup yields CDR1 SGHRS and CDR2 YFSETQ. With 0 bases removed from V and 0 bases from J, the gap between germline ends came to 6 bases. The CDR3 runs 15 residues. The CDR3 here is CASSLDTSNTGELFF. CDR3 nucleotide sequence: TGCGCCAGCAGCTTGGACACCTCGAACACCGGGGAGCTGTTTTTT.

This clone was seen repeatedly, ten times or more. A much larger clone differs by one base, so this may be a read error. The CDR3 DNA is TGTGCCAGTCGGCCAGGGTTCAGTGAGCAGTTCTTC. Translating gives CASRPGFSEQFF. The rearrangement joins TRBV12-3 or TRBV12-4 to TRBJ2-1; tentatively, D is TRBD1 (5 bases). V was cut by 9 bases and J by 9 bases, with 15 bases left in between. CDR3 length: 12 amino acids.

This clone was counted many times. The chain links TRBV30 to TRBJ1-5; TRBD1 is a possible D gene (6 bases). V gave up 3 bases and J gave up 7 bases, with 10 bases separating them. CDR3 length: 12 amino acids. Germline CDR1 reads GTSNPN; CDR2 reads SVGIG (reference sequence). The CDR3 reads CAWSTDRQPQHF. In DNA, the CDR3 is TGTGCCTGGAGCACTGACAGGCAGCCCCAGCATTTT. Together with reference TRBV30 and TRBJ1-5, the CDR3 gives the full variable domain: SQTIHQWPATLVQPVGSPLSLECTVEGTSNPNLYWYRQAAGRGLQLLFYSVGIGQISSEVPQNLSASRPQDRQFILSSKKLLLSDSGFYLCAWSTDRQPQHFGDGTRLSIL.